This record covers a single T cell receptor (beta chain). This CDR3 has 15 amino acids. Per germline, CDR1 SGHRS and CDR2 YFSETQ. Trimming cost V 0 bases and J 4 bases; bases outside gene matches: 4. This table comes from immunoSEQ multiplex PCR, and its TCRdb copy is limited to in-frame clones, with some not included. The repertoire holds approximately 87,000 clones, around 96% seen once, with roughly 0.33% in the top ten. The data were obtained in a study of technical replicates of blood from four donors. This sequence joins TRBV5-1 and TRBJ2-1; the match to TRBD2 covers 7 bases. The receptor comes from a human donor in good health. The sample taken for sequencing was T cells isolated from PBMCs. This CDR3 reads CASSLVRGGYNEQFF. CDR3 DNA sequence: TGCGCCAGCAGCTTGGTTCGCGGGGGTTACAATGAGCAGTTCTTC.